The 4 T cell receptor beta chains below come from one sample, sequenced in a study of T cells in Graves' hyperthyroidism and ophthalmopathy. Template material for amplifying TCR beta CDR3 regions consisted of RNA transcripts. Initially, a first-round RT-PCR of the TCR CDR3 employed the HTBI primer set. MiXCR was run by TCRdb on the multiplex PCR reads, yielding one entry per CDR3 protein. The data show approximately 300,000 distinct CDR3 sequences, with 15% to 20% seen just once and under 40% held by the top ten. Material: blood. The receptor set was obtained from a man between 50 and 59 years old with Graves' ophthalmopathy.

This clonotype was seen ten or more times. This sequence joins TRBV20-1 and TRBJ2-7; 8 positions agree with TRBD1. CDR1 DFQATT and CDR2 SNEGSKA come from the germline V gene (reference sequence). This CDR3 contains 15 residues. Losses at the gene ends were 2 bases for V and 4 bases for J; bases not matched to a gene: 10. The CDR3 sequence: CSARWQPGQVYEQYF. The DNA of the CDR3 is TGCAGTGCTAGATGGCAGCCGGGACAGGTTTACGAGCAGTACTTC.

In its sample, this clonotype was seen many times. The J gene is TRBJ1-1, the V gene TRBV2; no clear D. Germline lookup yields CDR1 SNHLY and CDR2 FYNNEI. Trimming took off 8 bases at V and 1 base at J, with 8 bases between the two ends. The CDR3 has 12 residues. The CDR3 DNA reads TGTGCCAGCGATAGTGAGAACACTGAAGCTTTCTTT. It yields the protein CASDSENTEAFF.

This clonotype was picked up a small number of times. The chain combines TRBV10-1 with TRBJ1-2; D call uncertain. This CDR3 spans 10 amino acids. Germline loops: CDR1 WNHNN, CDR2 SYGVQD (reference sequence). The ends were cut back, 5 bases at V and 8 bases at J, with 6 bases in the middle. For the CDR3, the DNA is TGCGCCAGCAGTTTCCCAGGCTACACCTTC. Its protein product is CASSFPGYTF.

At least ten counts were recorded for this clonotype. The chain recombines TRBV3-1 with TRBJ2-7, with unresolved D. V was trimmed by 6 bases and J by 1 base, leaving 16 bases between them. CDR1 and CDR2 from the germline V gene are LGHDT and YNNKEL (reference sequence). The CDR3 is 15 residues long. The CDR3 sequence: CASRGGLSLSYEQYF. The CDR3 nucleotides read TGTGCCAGCAGGGGTGGTTTGTCATTATCCTACGAGCAGTACTTC.